The T cell receptor beta chain described here comes from a study of T cell clonotyping in hematopoietic cell transplantation (dated by TCRdb to the early 2020s). Regarding the complete study: Pretransplant recipient samples were obtained after cytoreduction. A total of 130 to 150 blood samples were collected in the study from 35 to 45 consecutive transplant recipients and their related donors. Recruitment of patients was conducted between late 2015 and 2017, and follow-up was continued until late 2020 or death. The investigation overall reported the following: After transplant, TCR diversity in recipients dropped, and pathologically expanded clonotypes climbed progressively between day 30 and day 180. Inverse Simpson Index values from donors and from recipients before transplant predicted broader TCR repertoire diversity after transplant. The sample size was limited and the cells went unsorted, which meant the CD4 and CD8 repertoire contributions could not be told apart. Recipient repertoires showed only a small fraction of overlap with donor repertoires, and over 95% appeared de novo at the given depth.

As for this clone: Which antigen it targets is not known. No base quality values were provided; no much bigger clone lies one nucleotide off.

The immunoSEQ assay, a bias-controlled multiplex PCR using V- and J-specific primers, was used to amplify TCR beta CDR3 regions from genomic DNA. In a second PCR step, a proprietary barcode and Illumina adapter sequences were attached to the CDR3 amplicons. CDR3 libraries were sequenced on an Illumina MiSeq instrument. The original pipeline was this. immunoSEQ Analyzer 3.0 was used for export and quality control, with R Bioconductor and Immunarch used for downstream analyses. Only productive rearrangements within the normalized downsampled data set were used in the calculation of repertoire metrics. In the normalized cohort, a clonotype counted as pathologically expanded if the clonotype was larger than 5 templates. Repertoire diversity was measured with the Inverse Simpson Index. To capture all clonotypes, CMV-specificity analyses were performed on the non-normalized data set. TCRdb retrieved this table from immuneACCESS and kept in-frame rearrangements only. Not all clones are present; in checked studies, unresolved V genes account for under half, and no reason is known for the remainder. That table supplies the V and J calls and clone size; D and trimming were determined from the DNA. This sample comprises 35,000 to 45,000 clones, 95% of them detected only once. Under 2% of the sample belongs to the ten largest clones.

The CDR3 holds 14 amino acids from the cysteine to the phenylalanine. The DNA shown is the 42-base CDR3, in frame from base 1. The germline V gene gives CDR1 as MGHRA and CDR2 as YSYEKL. Cut back by 4 bases and 0 bases, the V and J ends lie 10 bases apart. In light of the paper, this sample's time point label describes: recipient sample about 28 days before transplant, after cytoreduction. Blood from recipients was drawn roughly 28 days before transplant, then again at days 30, 100 and 180 after transplant. Nuclei Lysis Solution was used to extract genomic DNA from fresh or cryopreserved unfractionated peripheral blood mononuclear cells.

The source of this sequence is a man aged 35 to 55 with chronic myeloid leukemia. Some clones in this sample may be carry-over from other donors' samples. The chain is encoded by TRBV4-1 joined to TRBJ2-7, with no confident D gene call. Source: peripheral blood mononuclear cells, taken before stem cell transplant. CDR3 sequence: CASSPTTVSYEQYF. The DNA is TGCGCCAGCAGCCCAACCACAGTCTCCTACGAGCAGTACTTC.